The T cell receptor (beta chain) under discussion was sequenced for a study of blood T cell repertoires in COVID-19. The wider study: The study drew acute and convalescent COVID-19 samples from the United States, Italy and Spain. The analysed material was cDNA or gDNA that came from T cells, B-cell-depleted T cells, or PBMCs.

V lost 10 bases and J lost 4; bases outside the gene matches: 4. Germline CDR1 and CDR2: MNHEY and SVGAGI. This CDR3 is 13 amino acids long. Profiling relied on immunoSEQ multiplex PCR, and the TCRdb table lists in-frame clones only, not all of them. The table includes about 310,000 clones, about 85% detected once. Sequencing was carried out using peripheral blood. The rearrangement joins TRBV6-5 to TRBJ2-1, with TRBD1 matching 10 bases. This clonotype was sampled from a man aged 18-30 years with active or convalescent COVID-19. CDR3: CATGTGVYNEQFF. In DNA form, the CDR3 reads TGTGCCACCGGGACAGGGGTTTACAATGAGCAGTTCTTC.